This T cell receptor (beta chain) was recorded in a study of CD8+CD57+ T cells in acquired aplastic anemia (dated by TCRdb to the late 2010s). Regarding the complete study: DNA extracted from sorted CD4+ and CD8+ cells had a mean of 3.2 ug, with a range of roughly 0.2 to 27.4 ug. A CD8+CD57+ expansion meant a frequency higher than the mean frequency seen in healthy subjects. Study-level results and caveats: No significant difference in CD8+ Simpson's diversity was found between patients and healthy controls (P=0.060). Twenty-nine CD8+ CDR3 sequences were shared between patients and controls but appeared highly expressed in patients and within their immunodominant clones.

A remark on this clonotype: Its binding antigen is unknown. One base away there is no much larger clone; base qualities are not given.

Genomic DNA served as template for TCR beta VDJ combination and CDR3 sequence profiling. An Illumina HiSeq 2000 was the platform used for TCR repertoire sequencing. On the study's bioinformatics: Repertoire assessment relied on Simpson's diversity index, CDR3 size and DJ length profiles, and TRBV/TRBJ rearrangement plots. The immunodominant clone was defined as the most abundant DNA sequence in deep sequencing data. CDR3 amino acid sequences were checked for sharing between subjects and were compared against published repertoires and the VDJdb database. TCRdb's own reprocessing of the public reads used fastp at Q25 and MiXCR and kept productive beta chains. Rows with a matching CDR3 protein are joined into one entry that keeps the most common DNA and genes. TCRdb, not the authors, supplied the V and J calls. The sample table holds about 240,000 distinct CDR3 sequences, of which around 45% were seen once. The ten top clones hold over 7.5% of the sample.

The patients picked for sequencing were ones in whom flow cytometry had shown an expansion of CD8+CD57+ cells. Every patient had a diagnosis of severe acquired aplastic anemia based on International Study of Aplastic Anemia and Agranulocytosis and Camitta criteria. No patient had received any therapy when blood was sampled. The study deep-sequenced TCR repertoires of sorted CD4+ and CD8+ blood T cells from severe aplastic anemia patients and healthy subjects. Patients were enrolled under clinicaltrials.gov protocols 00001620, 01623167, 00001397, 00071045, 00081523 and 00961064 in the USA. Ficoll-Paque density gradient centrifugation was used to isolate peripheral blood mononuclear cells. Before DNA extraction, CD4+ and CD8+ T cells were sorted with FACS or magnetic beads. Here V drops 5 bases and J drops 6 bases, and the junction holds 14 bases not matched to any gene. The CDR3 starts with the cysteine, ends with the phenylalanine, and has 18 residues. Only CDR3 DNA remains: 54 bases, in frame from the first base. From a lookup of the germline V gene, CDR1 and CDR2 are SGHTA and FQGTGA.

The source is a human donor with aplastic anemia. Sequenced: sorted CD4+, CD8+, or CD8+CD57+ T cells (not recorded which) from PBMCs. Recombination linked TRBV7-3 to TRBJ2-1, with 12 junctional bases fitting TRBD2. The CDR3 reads CASSKRETSGSRVNEQFF. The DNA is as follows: TGTGCCAGCAGCAAACGGGAGACTAGCGGGAGTCGGGTCAATGAGCAGTTCTTC.